The sequence of this T cell receptor beta chain was determined in a study of blood T cell repertoires in COVID-19 (dated by TCRdb to about 2020). Regarding the research as a whole: The collaborator samples originated in the United States, Italy and Spain and spanned the acute and convalescent phases of COVID-19. The sample metadata nearly always contained a de-identified subject ID, COVID-19 status, age in years and sex. The samples were drawn from the first 160 participants of the ongoing ImmuneRACE study and from some 1,300 subjects provided by 6 global collaborators. A freely available public database, intended as a resource for researchers studying the immune response to SARS-CoV-2, is where the repertoires were released. The prospective study material was composed of cDNA or gDNA derived from T cells, B-cell-depleted T cells, or PBMCs. Where available, HLA class I and class II types were taken from metadata supplied by the sample provider and were not determined by assay-based typing. Subjects who had been exposed to COVID-19, were actively infected with it, or had recovered from it provided the deeply sampled blood TCRbeta repertoires that made up the dataset.

The CDR3 runs 13 amino acids, cysteine and phenylalanine included. CDR3 DNA only is kept here, 39 bases in frame from base 1. Cut back by 1 base and 6 bases, the V and J ends lie 7 bases apart. The germline V gene (reference sequence) gives CDR1 as SGHAT and CDR2 as FQDESV. Whole blood was collected in K2EDTA tubes by collaborating institutions according to the institutions' own protocols. For TCRbeta analysis, collaborators shipped samples as frozen whole blood, isolated PBMCs, or DNA extracted from either of those sample types. Paper-wide results and their limitations: The amount of clinical and demographic metadata varied by source and participant and was provided uncurated.

TCRbeta CDR3 regions were amplified from genomic DNA using the immunoSEQ Assay, a bias-controlled multiplex PCR. Turning to the authors' computational methods: Nucleated cell counts per sample were estimated from amplification of reference gene primers within the assay. To quantify the absolute abundance of each unique TCRbeta CDR3 rearrangement, sequence reads were collapsed and filtered. Productive Simpson clonality was computed per sample as the square root of Simpson's diversity index over productive rearrangements. TCRdb's version of the immuneACCESS table is confined to in-frame rearrangements and falls short of the full clone set. An unresolved V gene accounts for under half of the shortfall where checked; the remainder is of unknown origin. The V and J calls and clone size are taken from that table; D and trimming were inferred from the DNA. In this sample the table shows under 150,000 clones, about 80% of which occur a single time. The ten most abundant clones make up roughly 9.7% of the sample.

Comments on this clone: Its antigen is unknown. No base qualities exist here, and no much larger clone lies one base off it.

This sequence was found in a man aged 40-49 years with active or convalescent COVID-19. Sequencing was carried out using peripheral blood. Recombination joined TRBV11-1 with TRBJ2-1, with the D gene call left open. The CDR3 protein: CASSLVRGNEQFF. The DNA reads as follows: TGTGCCAGCAGCTTAGTTCGAGGCAATGAGCAGTTCTTC.